This paragraph covers one TCR beta chain sequence. This clonotype was detected only a few times. Its antigen is not yet known. Per-base quality was not reported, and no clone a single base away is much larger than it. The library relied on 5' RACE. The instrument was a NextSeq 500. The TCR library protocol attached a unique molecular identifier to each TCR cDNA molecule to allow correction of PCR and sequencing errors. Per the source publication's procedure: TCR identification, UMI-based error correction and CDR3 extraction were all carried out with Decombinator tools. Expanded TCRs were defined as those above a frequency of 2 per 1,000, corresponding to the top 1% of the tumor frequency distribution. Renyi diversity was calculated using the R vegan package after each repertoire was subsampled 100 times to 5,000 TCRs. To build CDR3 similarity networks, amino acid triplet string-kernel similarity was used, and CDR3s were connected when their pairwise similarity was above 0.82. Using fastp at Q25 and MiXCR, TCRdb reprocessed the public reads and kept productive beta chains. When rows share a CDR3 protein, they turn into one entry using the most common DNA and genes. TCRdb's processing, not the authors', yielded these V and J calls. The sample data list approximately 52,000 distinct CDR3 sequences, and about 5.8% of these were observed just once. The ten top clones hold roughly 11% of the sample.

V was cut back by 0 bases and J by 4 bases, leaving a gap of 12 bases between them. Per the germline V gene, MNHEY is the CDR1 and SVGAGI is the CDR2. Including cysteine and phenylalanine, the CDR3 has 15 amino acids. Of the read, only the CDR3 DNA is kept; its 45 bases are in frame from base 1. These data originate in a study of spatial heterogeneity in lung cancer (dated by TCRdb to about 2019). With regard to the full study: Beta-chain transcripts were consistently detected in greater numbers than alpha-chain transcripts, which likely reflects a higher abundance of beta-chain transcripts. In the raw uncorrected reads, each unique combination of TCR and UMI appeared more than ten times on average. In non-small cell lung cancer, the study quantitatively compared TCR alpha and beta repertoires across several tumor regions, matched nontumor lung, and blood. TCR repertoire features were related to nonsynonymous mutation counts determined by whole-exome sequencing of tumor tissue. At surgery, hundreds of tumor regions, fewer than 85 matched nontumor lung samples and 56 PBMC samples were TCR-sequenced for both alpha and beta chains.

Broader findings and caveats from the paper: Confirming at a functional level the hypothesis that regional TCRs recognize regional mutations was considered to require additional single-cell paired TCR alpha and beta sequencing. Ubiquitous expanded tumor TCRs were detected in blood more often at tumor resection than at routine follow-up.

The time point label corresponds to: sample taken at primary tumor resection. The donors were approximately 70 patients from the lung TRACERx cohort who had early-stage, untreated non-small cell lung cancer. Without any cell sorting, TCR sequencing was performed on whole RNA extracted either from tumor and nontumor lung tissue or from cryopreserved PBMC samples. Only patients for whom sufficient RNA was available from at least two tumor regions were selected for TCR sequencing. This TCR was sampled from a male donor with early-stage non-small cell lung cancer. The material was PBMCs, obtained at surgery. The receptor chain draws on TRBV6-5 and TRBJ2-5, with the identity of the D gene unclear. The DNA sequence reads TGTGCCAGCAGTTACTCGAAAGCAGGAATAGAGACCCAGTACTTC. The resulting protein is CASSYSKAGIETQYF.